This TCR beta chain was found in a study of STAT5B mutations in CD4+ large granular lymphocyte leukemia. General study results and limits: Compared with healthy controls (2/35), patient top clones favored TRBV06 (8/27). Without putative leukemic clones, patient CD4-sorted repertoires remained more clonal than healthy CD4+ repertoires.

Comment on this clone: As yet, its antigen is unknown.

Controls came from buffy coats of healthy blood donors. V lost 1 base, J lost 4 bases, and 16 bases lay in between. CDR1 and CDR2 from the germline V gene are LNHDA and SQIVND (reference sequence). CDR3 length equals 16 residues. Assay: immunoSEQ multiplex PCR; the TCRdb copy retains only in-frame clones and omits some. There are over 30,000 clones in the sample; just over 75% occur only once, and about 6.6% lies in the top ten. The sample was CD4+ T cells from blood buffy coats. This receptor was taken from a human donor in good health. This chain links TRBV19 with TRBJ2-5; unclear D gene. Here the CDR3 DNA reads TGTGCCAGTAGTATAGGTAGCAGCCGAGTAAGAGAGACCCAGTACTTC. It translates to CASSIGSSRVRETQYF.